Below, 32 T cell receptor beta chains from the same sample are listed, as sequenced in a study of blood T cell repertoires in COVID-19. Assay used: immunoSEQ multiplex PCR; TCRdb lists only in-frame clones, some missing. The table shows almost 200,000 clones, with 70% to 80% occurring only once. The sequenced sample was peripheral blood. The source of these receptors is a woman between 35 and 50 years old with COVID-19, enrolled during active disease.

There are a few counts of this clone. This rearrangement joins TRBV5-1 to TRBJ2-2; possible D gene TRBD1, 5 bases. V lost 3 bases and J 1 base, leaving 19 bases between the germline ends. CDR1 is SGHRS and CDR2 is YFSETQ in the germline V gene. This CDR3 contains 18 residues. CDR3 protein: CASSSGILRQLNTGELFF. The DNA for the CDR3 is TGCGCCAGCAGCTCGGGTATACTGCGACAGTTGAACACCGGGGAGCTGTTTTTT.

The chain links TRBV6-2 or TRBV6-3 to TRBJ2-7, with 7 bases fitting TRBD1. The germline V gene has CDR1 MNHEY and CDR2 SVGEGT. With 1 base clipped from V and 5 bases from J, the junction kept 11 bases outside the gene matches. This CDR3 contains 16 residues. The CDR3 coding sequence is TGTGCCAGCAGTTACTGGTCGACAGGGTGGCGTGACGAGCAGTACTTC. This codes for CASSYWSTGWRDEQYF.

The gene calls are TRBV10-3 and TRBJ1-1; no definite D call. Germline loops: CDR1 ENHRY, CDR2 SYGVKD. Trimming took off 6 bases at V and 1 base at J, with 12 bases between the two ends. This CDR3 contains 14 residues. CDR3 loop: CAISDSESNTEAFF. In DNA form, the CDR3 reads TGTGCCATCAGCGATTCCGAGTCGAACACTGAAGCTTTCTTT.

The V call is TRBV3-1 (or the pseudogene TRBV3-2), the J call TRBJ2-2, with D possibly being TRBD2 (6 bases). Trimming took 1 base from V and 7 from J, leaving 10 bases between them. Germline loops: CDR1 LGHDT, CDR2 YNNKEL (reference sequence). This CDR3 has 14 residues. Here the CDR3 DNA reads TGTGCCAGCAGCCAAGGAGGAGGGATCGGGGAGCTGTTTTTT. This encodes CASSQGGGIGELFF.

The CDR3 spells CASSDPSRGQETQYF. The CDR3 DNA sequence: TGTGCCAGCAGTGACCCTTCCAGGGGGCAAGAGACCCAGTACTTC. The chain recombines TRBV2 with TRBJ2-5, with 7 bases matching TRBD1. V lost 3 bases and J lost 2; bases outside the gene matches: 6. This CDR3 is built from 15 residues. CDR1 is SNHLY, CDR2 FYNNEI, per germline. The full variable domain, completed using reference TRBV2 and TRBJ2-5, is EPEVTQTPSHQVTQMGQEVILRCVPISNHLYFYWYRQILGQKVEFLVSFYNNEISEKSEIFDDQFSVERPDGSNFTLKIRSTKLEDSAMYFCASSDPSRGQETQYFGPGTRLLVL.

The chain joins TRBV3-1 (or the pseudogene TRBV3-2) to TRBJ1-1; TRBD1 aligns across 7 bases. From germline, CDR1 is LGHDT and CDR2 YNNKEL (reference sequence). This CDR3 region has 14 residues. Losses at the gene ends were 4 bases for V and 2 bases for J; bases not matched to a gene: 4. The CDR3 region has the DNA TGTGCCAGCAGCCTTGGACAGGTCAACACTGAAGCTTTCTTT. Amino acid sequence: CASSLGQVNTEAFF.

CDR3 DNA sequence: TGTGCCAGCAGCCCAGGAGAGACCCAGTACTTC. Translation gives CASSPGETQYF. This rearrangement joins TRBV7-6 to TRBJ2-5; no clear D. Germline CDR1 reads SGHVS; CDR2 reads FNYEAQ. Trimming stripped 5 bases from V and 4 bases from J, with 5 bases between. The CDR3 length is 11 residues.

The V gene is TRBV5-4, the J gene TRBJ2-7, with TRBD1 matching over 12 bases. V trimming: 1 base; J trimming: 5 bases; junction bases outside the gene matches: 4. The CDR3 contains 15 residues. Germline V gene lookup returns CDR1 SGHNT and CDR2 YYREEE (reference sequence). CDR3 bases: TGTGCCAGCAGCTTGCTGGGACAGGGGGCGAACGAGCAGTACTTC. This codes for CASSLLGQGANEQYF.

This clone was observed a few times. The chain has TRBV9 and TRBJ1-1; D is unresolved. The CDR3 contains 13 residues. Trimming removed 1 base at V and 6 bases at J, with 10 bases between. Germline V gives CDR1 SGDLS, CDR2 YYNGEE. The CDR3 nucleotides read TGTGCCAGCAGCGTATCCGGGATTGCTGAAGCTTTCTTT. Residues: CASSVSGIAEAFF.

The DNA for the CDR3 is TGCGCCAGCAGCTTGGACAGGAGTGAGCAGTTCTTC. It specifies CASSLDRSEQFF. The chain joins TRBV5-1 to TRBJ2-1, with D perhaps matching TRBD1 (5 bases). This CDR3 is built from 12 residues. V was shortened by 0 bases and J by 9 bases, with 7 bases between the two germline ends. The germline gives CDR1 SGHRS, CDR2 YFSETQ.

The chain recombines TRBV19 with TRBJ2-4; 9 bases match TRBD1. Germline values: CDR1 LNHDA, CDR2 SQIVND (reference sequence). V lost 7 bases and J lost 3; bases outside the gene matches: 7. The CDR3 loop spans 15 amino acids. The CDR3 here is CASKRQGEVKNIQYF. For the CDR3, the DNA is TGTGCCAGTAAACGACAGGGGGAAGTCAAAAACATTCAGTACTTC.

This sequence joins TRBV10-3 and TRBJ2-3; D unclear. Per the germline V gene, CDR1 is ENHRY and CDR2 is SYGVKD. Trimming took off 4 bases at V and 4 bases at J, with 12 bases between the two ends. This CDR3 comprises 14 residues. DNA of the CDR3: TGTGCCATCAGTGTAGAGGTATTATCAGATACGCAGTATTTT. Residues: CAISVEVLSDTQYF.

This chain connects TRBV6-6 to TRBJ2-1, with 11 bases fitting TRBD2. The germline gives CDR1 MNHNY, CDR2 SVGAGI (reference sequence). The CDR3 length is 17 residues. Germline trimming cut 5 bases from V and 4 bases from J; bases unmatched to any gene: 10. CDR3 residues: CASSPTELAGGYNEQFF. CDR3 DNA sequence: TGTGCCAGCAGTCCTACTGAGTTAGCGGGGGGGTACAATGAGCAGTTCTTC.

This sequence joins TRBV19 and TRBJ1-1; D is perhaps TRBD1 (6 bases). The germline V gene encodes CDR1 LNHDA and CDR2 SQIVND (reference sequence). The germline V and J ends were trimmed by 0 bases and 4 bases, with 9 bases remaining between them. The CDR3 is made up of 14 amino acids. The CDR3 sequence is CASSIEGGLTEAFF. CDR3 in DNA: TGTGCCAGTAGTATAGAGGGGGGGCTCACTGAAGCTTTCTTT.

This clone came up once. The chain joins TRBV7-2 to TRBJ2-5; TRBD2 matches 8 bases. Germline-derived CDR1 and CDR2 are SGHTA and FQGNSA. J lost 7 bases, V lost 0 bases, and 7 bases had no gene match. This CDR3 has 15 residues. This CDR3 is CASSLAQSGGGTQYF. Here the CDR3 DNA reads TGTGCCAGCAGCTTAGCGCAAAGCGGGGGCGGGACCCAGTACTTC.

This chain joins TRBV10-3 and TRBJ1-4; tentative D call: TRBD1 (6 bases). This CDR3 has 14 residues. In germline, CDR1 is ENHRY, CDR2 SYGVKD. Trimming left V 2 bases short and J 8 bases short, with 12 bases between. CDR3 amino acids: CAISENREKEKLFF. The CDR3, as DNA: TGTGCCATCAGTGAGAACAGGGAGAAGGAAAAACTGTTTTTT.

A few counts support this clone. CDR3 nucleotides: TGTGCCAGCAGCTTGGGGAGGGGCCCTACCTATGGCTACACCTTC. This gives the protein CASSLGRGPTYGYTF. The chain joins TRBV5-6 to TRBJ1-2; weak D call: TRBD1 (5 bases). CDR1 and CDR2 from the germline V gene are SGHDT and YYEEEE. Trimming removed 0 bases at V and 4 bases at J, with 13 bases between. The CDR3 has 15 residues.

This clone was observed a handful of times. The chain uses TRBV5-4 and TRBJ2-1, with D perhaps matching TRBD2 (5 bases). The V gene lost 5 bases and the J gene lost 8 bases, with 23 bases spanning the gap. CDR3 length equals 16 residues. The V gene's germline CDR1 is SGHNT and CDR2 YYREEE (reference sequence). This CDR3 reads CASSQEGVRGLDEQFF. As DNA, the CDR3 is TGTGCCAGCAGTCAAGAGGGAGTACGCGGGCTCGATGAGCAGTTCTTC.

This chain links TRBV6-2 or TRBV6-3 with TRBJ2-5; 12 nucleotides agree with TRBD1. Germline trimming cut 2 bases from V and 0 bases from J; bases unmatched to any gene: 10. The CDR3 spans 19 residues. The germline gives CDR1 MNHEY, CDR2 SVGEGT. CDR3 DNA sequence: TGTGCCAGCAGTTACCCGGGACAGGGGGCTCGTCGCTACCAAGAGACCCAGTACTTC. Residues: CASSYPGQGARRYQETQYF.

The chain employs TRBV5-6 and TRBJ2-5; the match to TRBD2 covers 12 bases. The length of the CDR3 is 16 residues. V was pared by 4 bases and J by 4 bases, with 8 bases of the junction left unmatched. The germline V gene has CDR1 SGHDT and CDR2 YYEEEE. The CDR3 nucleotides are TGTGCCAGCAGCGCCCTCCAACTAGCGGGGGGAGAGACCCAGTACTTC. It specifies CASSALQLAGGETQYF.

The genes are TRBV24-1 and TRBJ1-1, with 10 bases lining up with TRBD1. The J segment lost 4 bases and the V segment lost 7 bases, leaving 8 bases of the junction unmatched. Germline CDR1 reads KGHDR; CDR2 reads SFDVKD. The CDR3 consists of 15 residues. CDR3 in amino acids: CATRMPTGGGTEAFF. The CDR3 DNA sequence: TGTGCCACCAGGATGCCGACAGGGGGCGGCACTGAAGCTTTCTTT.

The genes are TRBV7-2 and TRBJ2-3, with TRBD2 identical over 7 bases. The trim removed 5 bases at V and 3 bases at J, leaving 8 bases unmatched. The CDR3 contains 15 residues. Germline-derived CDR1 and CDR2 are SGHTA and FQGNSA. This chain's CDR3 is CASSRWAGETDTQYF. The CDR3 DNA follows: TGTGCCAGCAGCCGGTGGGCGGGAGAGACAGATACGCAGTATTTT.

This clone was recorded once. The rearrangement uses TRBV2 and TRBJ1-2; D may be TRBD1 (5 bases). Germline V gene sequence: CDR1 SNHLY, CDR2 FYNNEI. The V end was cut by 2 bases, the J end by 6 bases, with 10 bases between. The CDR3 runs 13 residues. The CDR3 bases are TGTGCCAGCAGTGAACAGGGTGGGGATGGCTACACCTTC. Protein: CASSEQGGDGYTF.

This sequence joins TRBV30 and TRBJ1-5; possibly TRBD1 for D (5 bases). The V gene's germline CDR1 is GTSNPN and CDR2 SVGIG (reference sequence). The CDR3 loop spans 13 amino acids. Trimming shortened V by 1 base and J by 4 bases, and 8 bases separated the two germline ends. In nucleotides, the CDR3 is TGTGCCTGGAGTGGGGCAGGGAATCAGCCCCAGCATTTT. It yields the protein CAWSGAGNQPQHF.

This clone was counted between two and nine times. The V gene is TRBV10-3, the J gene TRBJ2-7, with 7 bases matching TRBD2. In germline, CDR1 is ENHRY, CDR2 SYGVKD. V lost 4 bases to trimming and J lost 4 bases; unmatched junction nucleotides: 7. This CDR3 is 14 amino acids long. CDR3 nucleotide sequence: TGTGCCATCAGTGCGGCCAGCGGGATTTACGAGCAGTACTTC. Residues: CAISAASGIYEQYF.

The rearrangement joins TRBV3-1 (or the pseudogene TRBV3-2) to TRBJ1-1; D is unclear. Per the germline V gene, CDR1 is LGHDT and CDR2 is YNNKEL (reference sequence). Trimming took off 2 bases at V and 7 bases at J, with 8 bases between the two ends. This CDR3 is built from 12 residues. CDR3 nucleotide sequence: TGTGCCAGCAGCCAAACTCGTGGTGAAGCTTTCTTT. This gives the protein CASSQTRGEAFF.

V gene TRBV19 combines with J gene TRBJ2-1, with 8 bases that match TRBD1. Trimming at V came to 6 bases and at J to 4 bases, leaving 8 bases not matched to a gene. This CDR3 spans 15 amino acids. Germline CDR1 reads LNHDA; CDR2 reads SQIVND (reference sequence). As DNA, the CDR3 is TGTGCCAGTAGCCAACCGGGACAGGAATACAATGAGCAGTTCTTC. Its protein product is CASSQPGQEYNEQFF.

DNA of the CDR3: TGCGCCAGCAGCCAAGCCAAAGTACAGGGGAGTGGTGGCTACACCTTC. It translates to CASSQAKVQGSGGYTF. The chain joins TRBV4-3 to TRBJ1-2; TRBD1 agrees at 7 bases. Trimming took 1 base from V and 7 from J; bases not matched to a gene: 12. The CDR3 is made up of 16 amino acids. Germline CDR1 LGHNA, CDR2 YSLEER.

The chain combines TRBV6-1 with TRBJ1-2, with 9 bases aligning to TRBD1. The CDR3 covers 14 residues. V lost 2 bases, J lost 6 bases, and 4 bases stayed unmatched. The V gene's germline CDR1 is MNHNS and CDR2 SASEGT. This CDR3 is CASSENRGRDGYTF. The CDR3 DNA is TGTGCCAGCAGTGAAAACAGGGGGCGAGATGGCTACACCTTC.

V is TRBV11-2 and J is TRBJ2-3, with D uncertain. The V end was cut by 1 base, the J end by 6 bases, with 14 bases between. The CDR3 runs 15 residues. Germline CDR1 is SGHAT and CDR2 is FQNNGV. The CDR3 loop is CASSLVLEAWDTQYF. In nucleotides, the CDR3 is TGTGCCAGCAGCTTAGTTCTAGAGGCTTGGGATACGCAGTATTTT.

The chain couples TRBV7-9 to TRBJ2-7; 11 bases match TRBD2. Germline values: CDR1 SEHNR, CDR2 FQNEAQ (reference sequence). The CDR3 is made up of 17 amino acids. V lost 5 bases and J lost 5; bases outside the gene matches: 14. In DNA form, the CDR3 reads TGTGCCAGCAGCCGCGGGGTACTAGCGGGAGTCGACGACGAGCAGTACTTC. This encodes CASSRGVLAGVDDEQYF.

The chain recombines TRBV14 with TRBJ2-7; possibly TRBD2 for D (6 bases). Trimming shortened V by 1 base and J by 4 bases, and 17 bases separated the two germline ends. Germline lookup yields CDR1 SGHDN and CDR2 FVKESK. The CDR3 contains 16 residues. CDR3 sequence reads: CASSQGRGLTIYEQYF. CDR3 nucleotides: TGTGCCAGCAGCCAAGGAAGGGGACTTACAATTTACGAGCAGTACTTC.